Listed here are 13 T cell receptor beta chains from one sample, sequenced in a study of T-cell reconstitution after alpha-beta-depleted transplantation in children. Preparation of the TCRbeta library used unique molecular identifiers. TCRdb redid the calling of the PCR reads with MiXCR, one entry per CDR3 protein. Of 550,000 to 800,000 distinct CDR3 sequences detected, over 10% appear once; the ten largest clones hold 0.65% to 0.9%. The sample here was PBMCs, taken before TCRalphabeta/CD19-depleted stem cell transplant. These receptors all stem from a girl between 2 and 10 years old with congenital amegakaryocytic thrombocytopenia, due to receive a stem cell transplant.

This clonotype occurred a few times. The gene calls are TRBV20-1 and TRBJ2-5, with 10 bases that match TRBD2. V lost 1 base and J lost 3; bases outside the gene matches: 11. The length of the CDR3 is 17 residues. The V gene's germline CDR1 is DFQATT and CDR2 SNEGSKA (reference sequence). In nucleotides, the CDR3 is TGCAGTGCTAGAGTTTTTTTGGGGGGACTAGCGAAAGAGACCCAGTACTTC. Translated, it gives CSARVFLGGLAKETQYF.

This clonotype was recorded many times. The V call is TRBV29-1, the J call TRBJ2-7, with D perhaps TRBD2 (6 bases). Germline V gene data show CDR1 as SQVTM and CDR2 as ANQGSEA. Trimming cost V 3 bases and J 5 bases, with 11 bases left between them. This CDR3 contains 12 residues. The CDR3 protein is CSVEGGGNEQYF. CDR3 sequence (DNA): TGCAGCGTTGAGGGGGGTGGTAACGAGCAGTACTTC.

There are a few counts of this clonotype. V is TRBV5-6 and J is TRBJ2-4, with 8 nucleotides matching TRBD2. Germline loops: CDR1 SGHDT, CDR2 YYEEEE. Trimming at V came to 3 bases and at J to 7 bases, leaving 12 bases not matched to a gene. This CDR3 contains 16 residues. CDR3 sequence (DNA): TGTGCCAGCAGCTACGGCGGTGGTCCGGGGGGGAACATTCAGTACTTC. This codes for CASSYGGGPGGNIQYF.

Ten or more counts support this clonotype. The chain employs TRBV15 and TRBJ1-1; D remains ambiguous. CDR1 is LNHNV and CDR2 is YYDKDF in the germline V gene (reference sequence). V was shortened by 0 bases and J by 2 bases, with 7 bases between the two germline ends. The CDR3 covers 14 residues. The chain's CDR3 is CATSRDIGNTEAFF. The CDR3 DNA follows: TGTGCCACCAGCAGAGATATTGGTAACACTGAAGCTTTCTTT.

The chain combines TRBV4-1 with TRBJ2-7; a possible D gene is TRBD2 (5 bases). The CDR3 is 15 amino acids. Deletions cut 4 bases from V and 4 bases from J, with 17 bases between. Looked up from germline, CDR1 is MGHRA and CDR2 is YSYEKL. The CDR3 DNA is TGCGCCAGCAGCCTAGCGTGGGAGCTTTTTTACGAGCAGTACTTC. Residues: CASSLAWELFYEQYF.

The chain is built from TRBV6-2 or TRBV6-3 and TRBJ2-7; 7 nucleotides agree with TRBD2. V was clipped by 6 bases and J by 0 bases; unmatched bases: 14. This CDR3 has 17 residues. Germline values: CDR1 MNHEY, CDR2 SVGEGT. The CDR3 DNA reads as TGTGCCAGCAGCTCCACCCGGCTAGCGGAGGCCTCCTACGAGCAGTACTTC. This gives the protein CASSSTRLAEASYEQYF.

For this clonotype: The junction differs from germline at one of its ends, possibly a read error. The chain couples TRBV2 to TRBJ2-7, with 7 positions matching TRBD1. This CDR3 is built from 13 residues. CDR1 SNHLY and CDR2 FYNNEI come from the germline V gene. CDR3 DNA sequence: TGTGCCAGCAGTGACGTGGGACAGCCGACGAAGCACTTC. Translation: CASSDVGQPTKHF.

V usage is TRBV20-1 and J usage is TRBJ1-1; unclear D gene. CDR1 and CDR2 (germline): DFQATT, SNEGSKA (reference sequence). V lost 3 bases, J lost 5 bases, and 13 bases lay in between. The CDR3 extends over 13 amino acids. The CDR3 coding sequence is TGCAGTGCTAGCCGGGCCTCGGAAACTGAAGCTTTCTTT. As protein: CSASRASETEAFF.

This clonotype was detected a few times. The rearrangement joins TRBV7-9 to TRBJ2-7; D call uncertain. The CDR3 runs 12 residues. V lost 5 bases and J lost 3, with 8 bases in between. Looked up from germline, CDR1 is SEHNR and CDR2 is FQNEAQ (reference sequence). The CDR3 sequence: CASSAGVYEQYF. The CDR3 nucleotides are TGTGCCAGCAGCGCCGGTGTCTACGAGCAGTACTTC.

This clonotype was picked up many times. The genes are TRBV5-1 and TRBJ2-1, with 9 bases identical to TRBD2. V dropped 4 bases and J dropped 8; count of bases not matched to a gene: 7. Germline values: CDR1 SGHRS, CDR2 YFSETQ. CDR3 length: 14 residues. Here the CDR3 DNA reads TGCGCCAGCAGCAAGGGACTAGCATCGGATGAGCAGTTCTTC. It codes for CASSKGLASDEQFF.

A remark on this clonotype: Relative to the germline gene, one junction end is altered; a read error may explain this. The CDR3 loop is CASSLSGTGGVVKYF. The CDR3 DNA is TGTGCCAGCAGCTTATCCGGGACAGGGGGCGTCGTGAAGTACTTC. The V and J genes are TRBV28 and TRBJ2-7, with 12 nucleotides matching TRBD1. Germline V gene lookup returns CDR1 MDHEN and CDR2 SYDVKM. The CDR3 length is 15 residues. Together with reference TRBV28 and TRBJ2-7, the CDR3 gives the full variable domain: DVKVTQSSRYLVKRTGEKVFLECVQDMDHENMFWYRQDPGLGLRLIYFSYDVKMKEKGDIPEGYSVSREKKERFSLILESASTNQTSMYLCASSLSGTGGVVKYFGPGTRLTVT.

This clonotype was seen ten or more times. The chain combines TRBV20-1 with TRBJ2-7, with 14 bases fitting TRBD2. The germline CDR1 and CDR2 sequences are DFQATT and SNEGSKA (reference sequence). The V gene end was trimmed by 0 bases and the J gene end by 1 base; junction bases not matched to a gene: 5. The CDR3 sequence is 17 residues long. The CDR3 sequence is CSARDAGLAGVSYEQYF. CDR3 bases: TGCAGTGCTAGAGATGCGGGACTAGCGGGAGTGTCCTACGAGCAGTACTTC.

V gene TRBV7-2 combines with J gene TRBJ2-1; TRBD1 matches 9 bases. Trimming at V came to 6 bases and at J to 10 bases, leaving 16 bases not matched to a gene. The CDR3 has 16 amino acids. Germline-derived CDR1 and CDR2 are SGHTA and FQGNSA. The CDR3 coding sequence is TGTGCCAGCAGGCGTACAGGGGGCGGCCCTTTATCCGAGCAGTTCTTC. Translation gives CASRRTGGGPLSEQFF.